These 3 T cell receptor beta chains were all obtained from the same sample, sequenced in a study of blood T cell repertoires in COVID-19. The repertoire was sequenced with immunoSEQ multiplex PCR; TCRdb's copy has only in-frame clones and lacks some. The sample contains roughly 170,000 clones, approximately 87% of which appear only once. The sequenced material came from peripheral blood. Receptors were obtained from a man between 65 and 85 years old with active or convalescent COVID-19.

CDR3 nucleotide sequence: TGTGCCAGCAGCGCCCTGGGCGCGGGGGACAGGGGAATCGGCGAGCAGTACTTC. Amino acids: CASSALGAGDRGIGEQYF. The chain has TRBV7-8 and TRBJ2-7, with 10 bases aligning to TRBD1. Germline V CDR1 and CDR2: SGHVS, FQNEAQ. J lost 6 bases, V lost 5 bases, and 19 bases had no gene match. The CDR3 extends over 18 amino acids.

The chain couples TRBV4-3 to TRBJ2-3; the match to TRBD2 covers 11 bases. CDR3 length equals 18 residues. The germline CDR1 and CDR2 sequences are LGHNA and YSLEER. Losses at the gene ends were 4 bases for V and 1 base for J; bases not matched to a gene: 10. CDR3 DNA: TGCGCCAGCAGCCTCCTAGCGGGAGGAGGTGTCGGCACAGATACGCAGTATTTT. Its protein is CASSLLAGGGVGTDTQYF.

The chain employs TRBV5-5 and TRBJ2-1, with 9 bases lining up with TRBD1. CDR3 length: 15 residues. The germline V gene has CDR1 SGHKS and CDR2 YYEKEE (reference sequence). The V and J ends lost 2 bases and 8 bases, in that order; junction bases with no gene match: 8. CDR3 region: CASSLTGGVRDEQFF. CDR3 DNA sequence: TGTGCCAGCAGCTTAACAGGGGGCGTAAGGGATGAGCAGTTCTTC.